The T cell receptor beta chain under discussion was sequenced for a study of blood T cell repertoires in COVID-19. Study details: The cDNA or gDNA used as material had been derived from T cells, B-cell-depleted T cells, or PBMCs.

Patients of the Seattle cohort, enrolled during active infection, were followed longitudinally. The CDR3 contains 15 residues. Per the germline V gene, CDR1 is SGHDN and CDR2 is FVKESK. Trimming pared 2 bases from V and 5 bases from J, leaving 15 bases between. Per the original methods: How many nucleated cells were present was estimated from reference gene primer amplification. Clones were sequenced by immunoSEQ multiplex PCR, and TCRdb holds only the in-frame ones, with some missing. That table gives V, J and clone size, and the DNA gave D and trimming. Here the sample spans about 370,000 clones, roughly 90% being singletons.

This TCR derives from a woman aged 30 to 39 with COVID-19, enrolled during active disease. The J gene is TRBJ1-2, the V gene TRBV14; TRBD1 might be the D (6 bases). The specimen sequenced was peripheral blood. CDR3 protein: CASSQQGIALYGYTF. The DNA of the CDR3 is TGTGCCAGCAGCCAACAGGGGATAGCTCTATATGGCTACACCTTC.